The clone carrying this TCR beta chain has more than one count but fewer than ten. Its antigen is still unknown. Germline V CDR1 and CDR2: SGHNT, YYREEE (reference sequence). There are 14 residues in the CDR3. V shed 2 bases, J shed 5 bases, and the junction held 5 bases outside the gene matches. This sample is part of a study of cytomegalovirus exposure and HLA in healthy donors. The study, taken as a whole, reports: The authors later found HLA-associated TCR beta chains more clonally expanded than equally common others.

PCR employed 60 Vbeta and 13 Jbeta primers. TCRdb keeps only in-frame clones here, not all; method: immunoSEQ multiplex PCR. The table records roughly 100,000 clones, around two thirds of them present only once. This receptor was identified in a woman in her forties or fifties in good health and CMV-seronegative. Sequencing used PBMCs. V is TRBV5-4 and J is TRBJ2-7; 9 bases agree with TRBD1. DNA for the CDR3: TGTGCCAGCAGCTTAGGGGACAGGGTCCACGAGCAGTACTTC. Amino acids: CASSLGDRVHEQYF.